The 6 T cell receptor beta chains below all came from one sample that was sequenced in a study of cytomegalovirus exposure and HLA in healthy donors. The PCR ran on 60 Vbeta and 13 Jbeta primers. Libraries were prepared by immunoSEQ multiplex PCR; TCRdb keeps only in-frame clonotypes and omits some of them. The table shows about 190,000 clones, with over 70% occurring only once. Sequenced material: PBMCs. These receptors all stem from a middle-aged man in good health and CMV-seronegative.

CDR3 DNA sequence: TGTGCCAGTAGGCGGGGGGATAATTCACCCCTCCACTTT. Translation gives CASRRGDNSPLHF. The J gene is TRBJ1-6, the V gene TRBV19; a weak D match, TRBD1 (5 bases). Germline lookup yields CDR1 LNHDA and CDR2 SQIVND (reference sequence). Deletions cut 6 bases from V and 5 bases from J, with 8 bases between. This CDR3 is 13 amino acids long.

This sequence joins TRBV7-2 and TRBJ1-2, with TRBD1 identical over 7 bases. Losses at the gene ends were 4 bases for V and 8 bases for J; bases not matched to a gene: 10. This CDR3 comprises 14 residues. Germline CDR1 SGHTA, CDR2 FQGNSA. CDR3 DNA sequence: TGTGCCAGCAGCTCACAGGGGTGGGGTGAGGGCTACACCTTC. Translating it yields CASSSQGWGEGYTF.

CDR3 sequence: CASSVGGGITGELFF. The CDR3 DNA reads as TGTGCCAGCAGCGTAGGTGGCGGAATCACCGGGGAGCTGTTTTTT. The genes are TRBV9 and TRBJ2-2; D ambiguous. V was cut by 0 bases and J by 4 bases, with 10 bases left in between. The germline gives CDR1 SGDLS, CDR2 YYNGEE. The CDR3 is 15 amino acids.

This rearrangement joins TRBV5-6 to TRBJ2-5; D is perhaps TRBD1 (5 bases). This CDR3 spans 13 amino acids. V was shortened by 4 bases and J by 4 bases, with 11 bases between the two germline ends. CDR1 is SGHDT and CDR2 is YYEEEE in the germline V gene. CDR3 DNA sequence: TGTGCCAGCAGCCAGGGCCCGGGAGAGACCCAGTACTTC. Translated, it gives CASSQGPGETQYF.

This clone was picked up one time. V and J are TRBV18 and TRBJ1-4; 7 nucleotides line up with TRBD1. The trim removed 2 bases at V and 5 bases at J, leaving 2 bases unmatched. Germline values: CDR1 KGHSH, CDR2 LQKENI. This CDR3 has 14 amino acids. CDR3 DNA: TGTGCCAGCTCACCAGGGACAGAGAATGAAAAACTGTTTTTT. Its protein is CASSPGTENEKLFF.

This chain connects TRBV4-2 to TRBJ2-5; 9 bases align to TRBD1. The CDR3 is 14 amino acids. Per the germline V gene, CDR1 is LGHNA and CDR2 is YNFKEQ. J gave up 5 bases and V 2 bases, and 3 bases lay outside the gene matches. CDR3 amino acids: CASSQQQGAETQYF. CDR3 nucleotide sequence: TGTGCCAGCAGCCAACAACAGGGGGCGGAGACCCAGTACTTC.